One and the same sample provided the 20 T cell receptor beta chains below, sequenced in a study of Tregs in tolerant kidney transplant recipients. Clones were read by immunoSEQ multiplex PCR, and TCRdb kept only the in-frame ones, dropping some. Of about 77,000 clones in the sample, 98% were seen once. The material was CD4+ T cells from blood, obtained before the transplant. The receptor source for this set is a human donor who received a combined kidney and bone marrow transplant.

This clone has a single count. The chain joins TRBV4-2 to TRBJ2-1; TRBD1 matches 12 bases. This CDR3 is 16 amino acids long. V lost 0 bases, J lost 7 bases, and 4 bases stayed unmatched. Germline CDR1 LGHNA, CDR2 YNFKEQ. The CDR3 protein is CASSQDWDRGLNEQFF. Written as DNA, the CDR3 is TGTGCCAGCAGCCAAGATTGGGACAGGGGGCTTAATGAGCAGTTCTTC.

The rearrangement links TRBV7-2 to TRBJ2-5; possible D gene TRBD2, 6 bases. The CDR3 sequence is 17 residues long. The V gene lost 1 base and the J gene lost 5 bases, with 20 bases spanning the gap. CDR1 is SGHTA, CDR2 FQGNSA, per germline. In DNA form, the CDR3 reads TGTGCCAGCAGCTTAGTGATTCGGGGGTCCCACATGGAGACCCAGTACTTC. Its translation: CASSLVIRGSHMETQYF.

The V call is TRBV7-2, the J call TRBJ2-7, with a possible D match to TRBD2 (5 bases). The V gene lost 4 bases and the J gene lost 4 bases, with 8 bases spanning the gap. The CDR3 spans 12 residues. CDR1 and CDR2 (germline): SGHTA, FQGNSA. The CDR3 here is CASSYRGYEQYF. As DNA, the CDR3 is TGTGCCAGCAGCTATCGGGGATACGAGCAGTACTTC. Filled out from reference TRBV7-2 and TRBJ2-7, the complete variable domain reads GAGVSQSPSNKVTEKGKDVELRCDPISGHTALYWYRQSLGQGLEFLIYFQGNSAPDKSGLPSDRFSAERTGGSVSTLTIQRTQQEDSAVYLCASSYRGYEQYFGPGTRLTVT.

This clone was seen once. V gene TRBV15 combines with J gene TRBJ2-7; a possible D gene is TRBD1 (6 bases). Trimming pared 0 bases from V and 2 bases from J, leaving 11 bases between. Per germline, CDR1 LNHNV and CDR2 YYDKDF (reference sequence). The CDR3 runs 15 residues. This CDR3 reads CATSRDRNRAYEQYF. DNA for the CDR3: TGTGCCACCAGCAGAGATCGAAACAGGGCCTACGAGCAGTACTTC.

V usage is TRBV6-1 and J usage is TRBJ1-1; maybe TRBD1 (5 bases). Per the germline V gene, CDR1 is MNHNS and CDR2 is SASEGT. The V end was cut by 4 bases, the J end by 4 bases, with 13 bases between. The CDR3 totals 14 residues. CDR3 sequence reads: CASSAIQGVTEAFF. The CDR3, as DNA: TGTGCCAGCAGTGCTATTCAGGGCGTCACTGAAGCTTTCTTT.

The CDR3 loop reads CASSLGSVSYNEQFF. The CDR3 coding sequence is TGTGCCAGCAGCTTAGGTTCGGTCTCCTACAATGAGCAGTTCTTC. V usage is TRBV11-3 and J usage is TRBJ2-1; D call uncertain. Germline lookup yields CDR1 SGHNT and CDR2 YENEEA. CDR3 length: 15 amino acids. V gave up 1 base and J gave up 0 bases, with 7 bases separating them.

The rearrangement links TRBV7-2 to TRBJ2-7; maybe TRBD2 (6 bases). V was clipped by 0 bases and J by 5 bases, with 14 bases between them. The germline gives CDR1 SGHTA, CDR2 FQGNSA. This CDR3 is 15 amino acids long. DNA for the CDR3: TGTGCCAGCAGCTTAGCTGGAGGGTTCGGCCACGAGCAGTACTTC. Amino acids: CASSLAGGFGHEQYF.

Only one count was recorded for this clone. This sequence joins TRBV27 and TRBJ1-3, with 9 positions matching TRBD1. Per germline, CDR1 MNHEY and CDR2 SMNVEV (reference sequence). J lost 8 bases, V lost 5 bases, and 7 bases had no gene match. The CDR3 is made up of 14 amino acids. CDR3 in DNA: TGTGCCAGCAGTCGGACAGGGGACTTCCACACCATATATTTT. It is translated as CASSRTGDFHTIYF.

The chain carries TRBV30 and TRBJ1-6; D is unresolved. The CDR3 spans 13 residues. Germline CDR1 reads GTSNPN; CDR2 reads SVGIG (reference sequence). The V gene lost 0 bases and the J gene lost 8 bases, with 8 bases spanning the gap. This CDR3 reads CAWSVREDSPLHF. The CDR3 DNA reads TGTGCCTGGAGTGTACGGGAAGATTCACCCCTCCACTTT.

The chain recombines TRBV13 with TRBJ1-3; D call uncertain. Germline CDR1 reads PRHDT; CDR2 reads FYEKMQ (reference sequence). There are 12 residues in the CDR3. Trimming took off 1 base at V and 8 bases at J, with 6 bases between the two ends. The CDR3 loop reads CASSLVSDTIYF. DNA of the CDR3: TGTGCCAGCAGCTTAGTCTCGGACACCATATATTTT.

V usage is TRBV18 and J usage is TRBJ1-3; TRBD1 matches 8 bases. Looked up from germline, CDR1 is KGHSH and CDR2 is LQKENI. The CDR3 has 17 amino acids. The trim removed 5 bases at V and 2 bases at J, leaving 11 bases unmatched. CDR3 region: CASSSPTGVVTGNTIYF. CDR3 coding DNA: TGTGCCAGCTCATCCCCGACAGGGGTGGTTACTGGAAACACCATATATTTT.

The gene calls are TRBV7-2 and TRBJ2-1; 10 bases are shared with TRBD2. The CDR3 is made up of 16 amino acids. CDR1 and CDR2 (germline): SGHTA, FQGNSA. V trimming: 7 bases; J trimming: 4 bases; junction bases outside the gene matches: 10. Here the CDR3 DNA reads TGTGCCAGCAAGGAGCGGGGGGGACCATCATACAATGAGCAGTTCTTC. Its translation: CASKERGGPSYNEQFF.

This sequence joins TRBV4-1 and TRBJ1-2, with 10 bases aligning to TRBD1. With 4 bases clipped from V and 8 bases from J, the junction kept 10 bases outside the gene matches. Germline CDR1 and CDR2: MGHRA and YSYEKL. The CDR3 spans 15 residues. CDR3 in DNA: TGCGCCAGCAGCCTCCGGGACAGGGGTTTGTGGGGCTACACCTTC. Protein sequence: CASSLRDRGLWGYTF.

The rearrangement uses TRBV19 and TRBJ1-5, with TRBD1 identical over 7 bases. The CDR3 contains 13 residues. V was pared by 9 bases and J by 4 bases, with 6 bases of the junction left unmatched. Germline-derived CDR1 and CDR2 are LNHDA and SQIVND (reference sequence). The CDR3: CASAGGLNQPQHF. The CDR3 DNA follows: TGTGCCAGCGCAGGGGGTCTGAATCAGCCCCAGCATTTT.

A single count supports this clone. The chain combines TRBV5-5 with TRBJ1-1; TRBD1 might be the D (6 bases). From germline, CDR1 is SGHKS and CDR2 YYEKEE (reference sequence). The CDR3 spans 14 residues. With 3 bases removed from V and 7 bases from J, the gap between germline ends came to 16 bases. The CDR3 reads CASSSSGGPYEAFF. The CDR3 nucleotides are TGTGCCAGCAGCTCGTCGGGGGGCCCCTATGAAGCTTTCTTT.

The rearrangement uses TRBV7-9 and TRBJ2-1; 13 bases are a match to TRBD2. V dropped 3 bases and J dropped 10; count of bases not matched to a gene: 6. The CDR3 length is 15 residues. The germline V gene has CDR1 SEHNR and CDR2 FQNEAQ (reference sequence). Written as DNA, the CDR3 is TGTGCCAGCAGCTTCTCCGGGACTAGCGGGGTAGAGCAGTTCTTC. This gives the protein CASSFSGTSGVEQFF.

This clone appeared once. V and J are TRBV7-2 and TRBJ1-3; no clear D. CDR3 size: 14 residues. With 5 bases removed from V and 0 bases from J, the gap between germline ends came to 8 bases. Germline CDR1 and CDR2: SGHTA and FQGNSA. The CDR3 loop reads CASSLEFSGNTIYF. CDR3 nucleotides: TGTGCCAGCAGCCTTGAGTTCTCTGGAAACACCATATATTTT.

The chain uses TRBV30 and TRBJ2-5; TRBD1 might be the D (5 bases). Germline V gives CDR1 GTSNPN, CDR2 SVGIG (reference sequence). The CDR3 totals 13 residues. V shed 0 bases and J shed 7 bases, with 12 bases lying between them. The CDR3 DNA reads as TGTGCCTGGAGTGTACCAGGGCCGGGGACCCAGTACTTC. Protein: CAWSVPGPGTQYF.

This chain joins TRBV4-3 and TRBJ2-4; TRBD2 matches 7 bases. Germline loops: CDR1 LGHNA, CDR2 YSLEER. V dropped 8 bases and J dropped 9; count of bases not matched to a gene: 7. This CDR3 is 12 amino acids long. The CDR3 protein is CASGGSTGIQYF. CDR3 DNA: TGCGCCAGCGGCGGGAGCACTGGCATTCAGTACTTC.

The rearrangement uses TRBV2 and TRBJ2-3; the D is unclear. Germline CDR1 SNHLY, CDR2 FYNNEI. V lost 8 bases, J lost 4 bases, and 7 bases lay in between. The CDR3 is 11 residues long. DNA of the CDR3: TGTGCCAGCCAGAATTCAGATACGCAGTATTTT. This codes for CASQNSDTQYF.